The 8 T cell receptor beta chains reported below all come from one sample, sequenced in a study of T cells in Graves' hyperthyroidism and ophthalmopathy. Amplification yielded TCR beta CDR3 regions, with RNA transcripts as the source. The TCR CDR3 first-round RT-PCR relied on the HTBI primer set. TCRdb reprocessed the multiplex PCR reads via MiXCR and lists one record per CDR3 protein. This table holds approximately 210,000 distinct CDR3 sequences, approximately 17% found once. Sequencing was performed on blood. The source of these receptors is a man aged 50-59 years with Graves' hyperthyroidism.

This clonotype was observed at least ten times. V is TRBV7-8 and J is TRBJ1-1; the D is unclear. This CDR3 has 16 amino acids. Germline V gene data show CDR1 as SGHVS and CDR2 as FQNEAQ. Trimming took off 1 base at V and 0 bases at J, with 12 bases between the two ends. CDR3: CASSLGGRRLNTEAFF. In DNA, the CDR3 is TGTGCCAGCAGCTTAGGAGGCAGGCGCTTGAACACTGAAGCTTTCTTT.

This clonotype was counted many times. CDR3 sequence (DNA): TGTGCCAGCAGTTCGATTATGGCGGGGGCGAACACTGAAGCTTTCTTT. Translation: CASSSIMAGANTEAFF. The V call is TRBV6-2 or TRBV6-3, the J call TRBJ1-1; a possible D gene is TRBD1 (6 bases). V was shortened by 4 bases and J by 1 base, with 16 bases between the two germline ends. Germline lookup yields CDR1 MNHEY and CDR2 SVGEGT. This CDR3 region has 16 residues.

This chain connects TRBV5-1 to TRBJ2-1; D is ambiguous. Germline V lookup: CDR1 SGHRS, CDR2 YFSETQ. V gave up 3 bases and J gave up 6 bases, with 22 bases separating them. The CDR3 spans 17 residues. The CDR3 bases are TGCGCCAGCAGCTACCCACGACTGAGATTGGGATTCAATGAGCAGTTCTTC. It translates to CASSYPRLRLGFNEQFF.

This clonotype was observed many times. The V call is TRBV28, the J call TRBJ2-3; TRBD2 aligns across 9 bases. The germline gives CDR1 MDHEN, CDR2 SYDVKM. The CDR3 runs to 18 residues. The V gene end was trimmed by 7 bases and the J gene end by 3 bases; junction bases not matched to a gene: 17. CDR3 loop: CASTTLWSSGSGTDTQYF. The CDR3 DNA follows: TGTGCCAGCACCACCCTGTGGAGTAGCGGGAGTGGAACAGATACGCAGTATTTT.

The V gene is TRBV7-8, the J gene TRBJ1-2, with TRBD1 matching over 10 bases. J was trimmed by 3 bases and V by 5 bases; bases with no gene match: 3. CDR3 length: 14 amino acids. Germline values: CDR1 SGHVS, CDR2 FQNEAQ. The DNA for the CDR3 is TGTGCCAGCAGCCAGACAGGGGGCCACTATGGCTACACCTTC. Its translation is CASSQTGGHYGYTF.

This clonotype was counted many times. CDR3 nucleotide sequence: TGCAGTGCTGGAGGGCGGGAGGTAACAGATACGCAGTATTTT. Translation gives CSAGGREVTDTQYF. The chain links TRBV20-1 to TRBJ2-3, with 8 bases lining up with TRBD2. This CDR3 region has 14 residues. V shed 5 bases and J 3 bases; nucleotides not matched to a gene: 7. Germline assignment: CDR1 DFQATT and CDR2 SNEGSKA (reference sequence).

This clonotype was found many times. The J gene is TRBJ1-2, the V gene TRBV3-1; D gene uncertain. The CDR3 spans 12 residues. CDR1 and CDR2 from the germline V gene are LGHDT and YNNKEL (reference sequence). Trimming removed 0 bases at V and 8 bases at J, with 7 bases between. Here the CDR3 DNA reads TGTGCCAGCAGCCAAGATAGTAGGGGCTACACCTTC. It is translated as CASSQDSRGYTF.

This clonotype was picked up many times. This chain links TRBV2 with TRBJ2-7; 8 positions match TRBD1. CDR1 and CDR2 (germline): SNHLY, FYNNEI. The CDR3 has 15 residues. Trimming took 3 bases from V and 3 from J; bases not matched to a gene: 7. CDR3 amino acids: CASSDLGQGLYEQYF. DNA for the CDR3: TGTGCCAGCAGTGATCTTGGACAGGGTCTCTACGAGCAGTACTTC.